Below, 10 T cell receptor beta chains from the same sample are listed, as sequenced in a study of siplizumab effects on memory and regulatory T cells. Measured with immunoSEQ multiplex PCR; TCRdb has only the in-frame clones, and not every one. The repertoire holds 70,000 to 95,000 clones, 85% to 90% seen once, with more than 14% in the top ten. Specimen: CD4+ T cells sorted from blood. Receptor source: a human donor in good health.

This clone was detected only once. The chain is built from TRBV7-6 and TRBJ1-3; D uncertain. V was shortened by 1 base and J by 0 bases, with 7 bases between the two germline ends. CDR3 size: 15 residues. The germline V gene encodes CDR1 SGHVS and CDR2 FNYEAQ. CDR3 nucleotides: TGTGCCAGCAGCTTAGATGGGAGCTCTGGAAACACCATATATTTT. Translating it yields CASSLDGSSGNTIYF.

In its sample, this clone was seen once. The chain combines TRBV7-9 with TRBJ1-3; 8 nucleotides line up with TRBD1. V lost 5 bases to trimming and J lost 8 bases; unmatched junction nucleotides: 11. From germline, CDR1 is SEHNR and CDR2 FQNEAQ (reference sequence). CDR3 length: 15 amino acids. In DNA form, the CDR3 reads TGTGCCAGCAGCCTGGACAGGGCCAAGTCGGACACCATATATTTT. Its translation is CASSLDRAKSDTIYF.

The V gene is TRBV6-6, the J gene TRBJ1-1; D call uncertain. CDR3 length equals 13 residues. The V end was cut by 0 bases, the J end by 10 bases, with 12 bases between. Germline V gene lookup returns CDR1 MNHNY and CDR2 SVGAGI (reference sequence). CDR3 nucleotide sequence: TGTGCCAGCAGTTACTCCGATCGAGCGGTAGCTTTCTTT. Translating it yields CASSYSDRAVAFF.

The chain is built from TRBV2 and TRBJ2-2; TRBD1 matches at 9 bases. The junction had 3 bases not matched to a gene; V was cut back by 6 bases and J by 1 base. The CDR3 has 15 amino acids. Looked up from germline, CDR1 is SNHLY and CDR2 is FYNNEI. In nucleotides, the CDR3 is TGTGCCAGCAGAGGGGACAGGGAGAACACCGGGGAGCTGTTTTTT. Its translation is CASRGDRENTGELFF.

This sequence joins TRBV19 and TRBJ2-5, with D perhaps TRBD2 (6 bases). Germline V gives CDR1 LNHDA, CDR2 SQIVND (reference sequence). This CDR3 is 16 amino acids long. V was cut by 3 bases and J by 1 base, with 15 bases left in between. The CDR3 loop is CASSMRRGGAQETQYF. The DNA for the CDR3 is TGTGCCAGTAGTATGCGTCGCGGAGGGGCCCAAGAGACCCAGTACTTC.

This chain uses TRBV11-2 with TRBJ1-1, with no clear D. Per germline, CDR1 SGHAT and CDR2 FQNNGV. The CDR3 is 13 amino acids. V was cut by 0 bases and J by 6 bases, with 8 bases left in between. The CDR3 DNA reads TGTGCCAGCAGCTTAGATCTAATAGCTGAAGCTTTCTTT. Translation: CASSLDLIAEAFF.

V gene TRBV2 combines with J gene TRBJ1-2; TRBD1 agrees at 8 bases. J lost 8 bases, V lost 3 bases, and 5 bases had no gene match. CDR1 is SNHLY and CDR2 is FYNNEI in the germline V gene. The CDR3 has 13 amino acids. The CDR3 DNA reads as TGTGCCAGCAGTGAGCAGGGGGCGCAGGGCTACACCTTC. Translated: CASSEQGAQGYTF.

The chain recombines TRBV21-1 with TRBJ2-3; TRBD2, as called in the table, went unchecked against the DNA. TRBV21-1 is classified as a pseudogene. CDR3 length: 14 amino acids. The DNA of the CDR3 is TGTGCCACCTGGGGGGGGCCCGCTGGGGTTGCGCAGTATTTT. Its translation is CATWGGPAGVAQYF.

J is TRBJ1-2 and V is TRBV5-1; no firm D call. The V end lost 0 bases, the J end lost 4 bases, and 10 bases lay between the germline ends. CDR3 size: 14 residues. Germline V gene data show CDR1 as SGHRS and CDR2 as YFSETQ. The CDR3 sequence is CASSLVPGPYGYTF. CDR3 sequence (DNA): TGCGCCAGCAGCTTGGTTCCAGGACCCTATGGCTACACCTTC.

V is TRBV6-5 and J is TRBJ2-7; 7 bases match TRBD2. This CDR3 comprises 13 residues. Germline V gene sequence: CDR1 MNHEY, CDR2 SVGAGI. Unmatched junction bases numbered 7, after V lost 10 bases and J lost 1 base. The CDR3 nucleotides are TGTGCCACAGAGGGAGCGGGGTCCTACGAGCAGTACTTC. Translated, it gives CATEGAGSYEQYF.